This T cell receptor (beta chain) was documented in a study of blood T cells in healthy people across ages. Primed by a sample-barcoded 5' primer and a J-beta primer mix, a second PCR proceeded for about 7 to 11 cycles. Using its own MiXCR run on the 5' RACE reads, TCRdb lists one record per CDR3 protein. The sample has 1.8 million or so distinct CDR3 sequences; about two fifths are singletons. A few counts support this clonotype. This CDR3 comprises 18 residues. Germline V CDR1 and CDR2: SGHRS, YFSETQ. Deletions cut 0 bases from V and 8 bases from J, with 21 bases between. Material for sequencing was blood. This rearrangement joins TRBV5-1 to TRBJ1-6; D might be TRBD1 (5 bases). This TCR came from a human donor in good health. DNA for the CDR3: TGCGCCAGCAGCTTGGGGCAGGGTGGCGTCCTAATTGATTCACCCCTCCACTTT. The encoded protein is CASSLGQGGVLIDSPLHF.